These T cell receptor beta chains were read from a single sample in a study of blood T cell repertoires in COVID-19. Only in-frame clones appear in the TCRdb table, and some are missing; sequencing was by immunoSEQ multiplex PCR. The sample comprises about 200,000 clones, approximately 84% of which are singletons, and approximately 6.9% rests with the top ten. The sequenced sample consisted of peripheral blood. The receptor source for this set is a human donor with acute or convalescent COVID-19. The donor label of this sample is uncertain. Each CDR3 is given with its conserved first and last residue. The order of the fields is CDR3 DNA, CDR3 protein, J gene, V gene, clone size, D gene. The D gene is left open where the match is weak. Some rows have no size entry. The others give once, few or many, or a class for an expanded clone.

DNA: TGTGCCAGCAGTTCCACACCGGGCGGGAGGGCCTACGAGCAGTACTTC
CDR3: CASSSTPGGRAYEQYF
J: TRBJ2-7
V: TRBV27
size: .
D: TRBD2

DNA: TGTGCCAGCAGCCACGGTGAGGGGGCCCTGTCGGAGGGCTACACCTTC
CDR3: CASSHGEGALSEGYTF
J: TRBJ1-2
V: TRBV14
size: .
D: TRBD1

DNA: TGTGCCAGCAGACCGACTAGCGGGAGGTCCTACGAGCAGTACTTC
CDR3: CASRPTSGRSYEQYF
J: TRBJ2-7
V: TRBV6-5
size: once
D: TRBD2

DNA: TGTGCCAGCAGCGTAGTGGGGACTAGCCAATATGAGCAGTTCTTC
CDR3: CASSVVGTSQYEQFF
J: TRBJ2-1
V: TRBV9
size: .
D: TRBD2

DNA: TGTGCCAGCTCTCCGGGGGTGGAGAACATTCAGTACTTC
CDR3: CASSPGVENIQYF
J: TRBJ2-4
V: TRBV18
size: .
D: .

DNA: TGTGCCAGTAGTATCGGGACAGGGGGCAGGGTCTACAATGAGCAGTTCTTC
CDR3: CASSIGTGGRVYNEQFF
J: TRBJ2-1
V: TRBV19
size: .
D: TRBD1

DNA: TGTGCCAGCAGCGCACAGGGGTACTATGGCTACACCTTC
CDR3: CASSAQGYYGYTF
J: TRBJ1-2
V: TRBV9
size: .
D: TRBD1

DNA: TGTGCCTGGAGCGGCGGGAGGAGGAATGAGCAGTTCTTC
CDR3: CAWSGGRRNEQFF
J: TRBJ2-1
V: TRBV30
size: .
D: TRBD2

DNA: TGTGCCAGCAGTTTACGCAGAACTAATGAAAAACTGTTTTTT
CDR3: CASSLRRTNEKLFF
J: TRBJ1-4
V: TRBV28
size: .
D: .

DNA: TGTGCCAGTAGTATGTACCCCACAGGAGGGTACAATCAGCCCCAGCATTTT
CDR3: CASSMYPTGGYNQPQHF
J: TRBJ1-5
V: TRBV19
size: .
D: .

DNA: TGCGCCAGCAGTGAGTCGGGGCCCAGGGGGCAGTTCTTC
CDR3: CASSESGPRGQFF
J: TRBJ2-1
V: TRBV10-1
size: .
D: .

DNA: TGTGCCAGCAGTCCCGGGACTAGCGGGTCACCGAGCTCCTACGAGCAGTACTTC
CDR3: CASSPGTSGSPSSYEQYF
J: TRBJ2-7
V: TRBV27
size: .
D: TRBD2